Below are 30 T cell receptor beta chains sequenced from a single sample in a study of control samples from healthy donors and cancer patients. Profiled with immunoSEQ multiplex PCR; TCRdb holds only in-frame clones, not every one. Among tens of thousands of clones, 85% were seen once, and the ten largest hold around 7%. The sequencing sample was made of PBMCs. The receptors shown here come from a woman aged 55-70 years with head and neck cancer.

J is TRBJ1-5 and V is TRBV19; no reliable D call. V lost 1 base and J 6 bases, leaving 16 bases between the germline ends. There are 16 residues in the CDR3. Germline V gene data show CDR1 as LNHDA and CDR2 as SQIVND (reference sequence). CDR3: CASSIGGPLGSQPQHF. CDR3 sequence (DNA): TGTGCCAGTAGTATAGGAGGCCCCCTCGGGAGTCAGCCCCAGCATTTT.

The chain has TRBV5-1 and TRBJ2-1; 9 nucleotides line up with TRBD2. Germline-derived CDR1 and CDR2 are SGHRS and YFSETQ. Trimming removed 4 bases from V and 7 bases from J; junction bases left unmatched: 15. There are 17 residues in the CDR3. The CDR3 DNA reads TGCGCCAGCAGCCTGTACGCCCCGGGACTAGCTCGGAATGAGCAGTTCTTC. It codes for CASSLYAPGLARNEQFF.

The chain carries TRBV4-1 and TRBJ2-1, with D perhaps assigned TRBD1 or TRBD2 (5 bases each). This CDR3 has 14 residues. Germline CDR1 is MGHRA and CDR2 is YSYEKL. V lost 0 bases, J lost 7 bases, and 10 bases lay in between. CDR3: CASSQDRDLNEQFF. In nucleotides, the CDR3 is TGCGCCAGCAGCCAAGATAGGGACCTAAATGAGCAGTTCTTC.

The genes are TRBV2 and TRBJ1-4; 9 nucleotides line up with TRBD1. The CDR3 extends over 13 amino acids. In germline, CDR1 is SNHLY, CDR2 FYNNEI. V gave up 8 bases and J gave up 7 bases; unmatched junction bases: 5. The CDR3 DNA follows: TGTGCCAGCGCGGGACAGGGAGCTGAAAAACTGTTTTTT. It codes for CASAGQGAEKLFF.

V usage is TRBV4-2 and J usage is TRBJ1-5; D unclear. Germline CDR1 is LGHNA and CDR2 is YNFKEQ. V lost 3 bases and J lost 3, with 18 bases in between. CDR3 length equals 17 residues. CDR3 region: CASSQGSSGRTNQPQHF. In DNA form, the CDR3 reads TGTGCCAGCAGCCAGGGGTCTTCGGGGAGGACCAATCAGCCCCAGCATTTT.

This clone occurred once. V usage is TRBV11-2 and J usage is TRBJ2-7; no clear D. CDR1 and CDR2 (germline): SGHAT, FQNNGV. The V end was cut by 4 bases, the J end by 5 bases, with 9 bases between. This CDR3 comprises 12 residues. CDR3 sequence: CASSSLNDEQYF. The CDR3 nucleotides read TGTGCCAGCAGCTCATTAAACGACGAGCAGTACTTC.

The chain joins TRBV6-5 to TRBJ2-7; D is undetermined. Trimming took off 0 bases at V and 4 bases at J, with 13 bases between the two ends. The CDR3 loop spans 15 amino acids. CDR1 MNHEY and CDR2 SVGAGI come from the germline V gene. CDR3 nucleotide sequence: TGTGCCAGCAGTTACTCGAAGGCCACAAGGTACGAGCAGTACTTC. It yields the protein CASSYSKATRYEQYF.

V gene TRBV7-2 combines with J gene TRBJ2-1; no definite D call. Trimming stripped 4 bases from V and 4 bases from J, with 17 bases between. The CDR3 extends over 16 amino acids. In germline, CDR1 is SGHTA, CDR2 FQGNSA. Written as DNA, the CDR3 is TGTGCCAGCAGCTCAGTGTCTGCCACGAGGTACAATGAGCAGTTCTTC. It translates to CASSSVSATRYNEQFF.

The CDR3 region has the DNA TGTGCCAGCAGTTACGGGGGACATTTGTCCTACAATGAGCAGTTCTTC. Protein product: CASSYGGHLSYNEQFF. The J gene is TRBJ2-1, the V gene TRBV6-5; D possibly corresponds to TRBD1 (6 bases). Trimming cost V 2 bases and J 1 base, with 12 bases left between them. In germline, CDR1 is MNHEY, CDR2 SVGAGI. The length of the CDR3 is 16 residues.

The genes are TRBV3-1 (or the pseudogene TRBV3-2) and TRBJ1-1, with D perhaps matching TRBD1 (6 bases). Germline values: CDR1 LGHDT, CDR2 YNNKEL (reference sequence). The CDR3 contains 13 residues. The germline V and J ends were trimmed by 4 bases and 2 bases, with 8 bases remaining between them. The CDR3 DNA follows: TGTGCCAGCAGCCCGGACAGTAACACTGAAGCTTTCTTT. Protein sequence: CASSPDSNTEAFF.

This rearrangement joins TRBV5-5 to TRBJ2-3, with D perhaps matching TRBD1 or TRBD2 (5 bases each). The CDR3 has 15 residues. Germline loops: CDR1 SGHKS, CDR2 YYEKEE (reference sequence). Trimming shortened V by 1 base and J by 0 bases, and 9 bases separated the two germline ends. CDR3 amino acids: CASSLSWGSTDTQYF. DNA of the CDR3: TGTGCCAGCAGCTTGTCGTGGGGGAGCACAGATACGCAGTATTTT.

This clone has more than one count but fewer than ten. This sequence joins TRBV19 and TRBJ1-5, with 8 positions matching TRBD1. This CDR3 spans 17 amino acids. Germline V lookup: CDR1 LNHDA, CDR2 SQIVND (reference sequence). V dropped 2 bases and J dropped 2; count of bases not matched to a gene: 8. CDR3 region: CASSISRTGRGNQPQHF. The CDR3, as DNA: TGTGCCAGTAGTATATCTCGGACAGGGCGAGGCAATCAGCCCCAGCATTTT.

This clone was counted once. The gene calls are TRBV3-1 (or the pseudogene TRBV3-2) and TRBJ1-2; no clear D. This CDR3 region has 13 residues. CDR1 and CDR2 from the germline V gene are LGHDT and YNNKEL (reference sequence). The V end lost 6 bases, the J end lost 0 bases, and 8 bases lay between the germline ends. CDR3 loop: CASRRTPNYGYTF. The CDR3 DNA is TGTGCCAGCAGACGAACACCTAACTATGGCTACACCTTC.

The chain couples TRBV11-2 to TRBJ2-1, with D perhaps TRBD1 (6 bases). The CDR3 consists of 15 residues. The germline V and J ends were trimmed by 6 bases and 9 bases, with 21 bases remaining between them. Germline CDR1 SGHAT, CDR2 FQNNGV. The DNA of the CDR3 is TGTGCCAGCAGGGAGAGGCAGGGGCCCCTGTCTGAGCAGTTCTTC. As protein: CASRERQGPLSEQFF.

The chain has TRBV18 and TRBJ2-3; no definite D call. The CDR3 is 12 residues long. Trimming pared 1 base from V and 9 bases from J, leaving 8 bases between. The germline V gene encodes CDR1 KGHSH and CDR2 LQKENI. The CDR3 nucleotides read TGTGCCAGCTCACCACAGACTCGAACGCAGTATTTT. It encodes CASSPQTRTQYF.

This clone came up once. The J gene is TRBJ2-1, the V gene TRBV12-5, with TRBD1 matching 7 bases. This CDR3 contains 13 residues. CDR1 is LGHNT, CDR2 FRNRAP, per germline. V was pared by 8 bases and J by 6 bases, with 7 bases of the junction left unmatched. The CDR3 protein is CASSDREINEQFF. The DNA for the CDR3 is TGTGCTAGTTCCGACAGGGAGATCAATGAGCAGTTCTTC.

This sequence joins TRBV6-5 and TRBJ2-3; 7 nucleotides align to TRBD1. Germline V lookup: CDR1 MNHEY, CDR2 SVGAGI. This CDR3 region has 13 residues. J gave up 2 bases and V 8 bases, and 4 bases lay outside the gene matches. In DNA form, the CDR3 reads TGTGCCAGCCGAGACAGGGTCACAGATACGCAGTATTTT. Translated: CASRDRVTDTQYF.

The genes are TRBV5-1 and TRBJ1-2; a weak D match, TRBD1 (5 bases). Germline CDR1 SGHRS, CDR2 YFSETQ. Trimming left V 0 bases short and J 4 bases short, with 13 bases between. The CDR3 consists of 15 residues. CDR3 sequence reads: CASSLDSSGPYGYTF. The CDR3 DNA follows: TGCGCCAGCAGCTTGGATTCGTCAGGGCCCTATGGCTACACCTTC.

This clone has a single count. This rearrangement joins TRBV5-4 to TRBJ2-1, with D tentatively TRBD1 (6 bases). The CDR3 has 13 residues. Trimming shortened V by 3 bases and J by 9 bases, and 13 bases separated the two germline ends. Per the germline V gene, CDR1 is SGHNT and CDR2 is YYREEE (reference sequence). Here the CDR3 DNA reads TGTGCCAGCAGCTGGACACAGGGAGCTGAGCAGTTCTTC. Protein product: CASSWTQGAEQFF. Supplemented by reference TRBV5-4 and TRBJ2-1, the full variable domain reads ETGVTQSPTHLIKTRGQQVTLRCSSQSGHNTVSWYQQALGQGPQFIFQYYREEENGRGNFPPRFSGLQFPNYSSELNVNALELDDSALYLCASSWTQGAEQFFGPGTRLTVL.

This chain connects TRBV5-1 to TRBJ1-4, with 7 bases matching TRBD1. CDR3 length equals 15 residues. Germline CDR1 SGHRS, CDR2 YFSETQ. V gave up 4 bases and J gave up 6 bases; unmatched junction bases: 9. The CDR3 sequence is CASSPLPGTDEKLFF. The CDR3 coding sequence is TGCGCCAGCAGCCCCCTGCCCGGGACAGATGAAAAACTGTTTTTT.

V and J are TRBV3-1 (or the pseudogene TRBV3-2) and TRBJ1-1; D is possibly TRBD1 (5 bases). Germline V gene data show CDR1 as LGHDT and CDR2 as YNNKEL (reference sequence). Trimming left V 4 bases short and J 10 bases short, with 19 bases between. The CDR3 sequence is 14 residues long. The CDR3 region has the DNA TGTGCCAGCAGCCTGGGGGACCTCGGTCGTGGAGCTTTCTTT. Protein: CASSLGDLGRGAFF.

As to this clone: At one boundary the junction diverges from the germline segment, which might be a read error. The V and J genes are TRBV5-6 and TRBJ2-3; D call uncertain. This CDR3 region has 13 residues. Germline-derived CDR1 and CDR2 are SGHDT and YYEEEE. The CDR3 DNA is TGTGCCAGCAGCTTAGGCGACACAAATACGCAGTATTTT. The encoded protein is CASSLGDTNTQYF.

This clone was detected only once. This chain connects TRBV20-1 to TRBJ1-1; D not resolved. With 0 bases removed from V and 10 bases from J, the gap between germline ends came to 9 bases. The CDR3 contains 11 residues. Germline V gene sequence: CDR1 DFQATT, CDR2 SNEGSKA (reference sequence). CDR3 protein: CSAREEGRAFF. The CDR3 DNA reads as TGCAGTGCTAGAGAAGAGGGTAGAGCTTTCTTT.

V and J are TRBV21-1 and TRBJ1-2; TRBD1, as called in the table, went unchecked against the DNA. TRBV21-1 is reported as a pseudogene. This CDR3 spans 14 amino acids. DNA for the CDR3: TGTGCCAGCAGCAAAATGCGGCAGGGGGCCCCTATCACCTTC. It is translated as CASSKMRQGAPITF.

V usage is TRBV11-2 and J usage is TRBJ2-5; D call uncertain. The CDR3 is 12 amino acids. The V end was cut by 5 bases, the J end by 5 bases, with 9 bases between. The germline V gene encodes CDR1 SGHAT and CDR2 FQNNGV. CDR3 bases: TGTGCCAGCAGCCGTAGTCCGGAGACCCAGTACTTC. Translation gives CASSRSPETQYF.

In this sample, this clone turned up a few times. This sequence joins TRBV7-8 and TRBJ2-7; no clear D gene. Trimming cost V 3 bases and J 0 bases, with 9 bases left between them. CDR3 length: 14 amino acids. Germline values: CDR1 SGHVS, CDR2 FQNEAQ. Here the CDR3 DNA reads TGTGCCAGCAGCTTCGACACCTCCTCCTACGAGCAGTACTTC. This translates into CASSFDTSSYEQYF.

A few counts support this clone. The gene calls are TRBV15 and TRBJ1-6, with 10 bases that match TRBD1. Germline CDR1 LNHNV, CDR2 YYDKDF (reference sequence). The CDR3 is made up of 15 amino acids. V trimming: 5 bases; J trimming: 9 bases; junction bases outside the gene matches: 7. The CDR3 coding sequence is TGTGCCACCAGCGCCCCGGGACAGGGGATTTCACCCCTCCACTTT. This translates into CATSAPGQGISPLHF.

The chain has TRBV10-3 and TRBJ2-5; no definite D call. V gave up 10 bases and J gave up 0 bases, with 6 bases separating them. CDR1 and CDR2 from the germline V gene are ENHRY and SYGVKD. The CDR3 runs 11 residues. CDR3 sequence reads: CASSYQETQYF. CDR3 bases: TGTGCCAGTTCGTACCAAGAGACCCAGTACTTC.

This clone came up once. The J gene is TRBJ2-5, the V gene TRBV30, with D possibly called TRBD1 or TRBD2 (5 bases each). The germline V and J ends were trimmed by 4 bases and 3 bases, with 12 bases remaining between them. This CDR3 is 13 amino acids long. CDR1 and CDR2 (germline): GTSNPN, SVGIG (reference sequence). Here the CDR3 reads CAWKGTSKETQYF. The CDR3 DNA follows: TGTGCCTGGAAAGGGACGTCTAAAGAGACCCAGTACTTC.

The chain recombines TRBV9 with TRBJ2-1, with D uncertain. CDR1 SGDLS and CDR2 YYNGEE come from the germline V gene. This CDR3 has 13 amino acids. The germline V and J ends were trimmed by 4 bases and 6 bases, with 11 bases remaining between them. The CDR3, as DNA: TGTGCCAGCAGCCCCCACCTAGTCAATGAGCAGTTCTTC. Its translation: CASSPHLVNEQFF.